These 17 T cell receptor beta chains were all obtained from the same sample, sequenced in a study of cytomegalovirus exposure and HLA in healthy donors. Primers included in the PCR were 60 Vbeta and 13 Jbeta primers. Generated by immunoSEQ multiplex PCR, the TCRdb table keeps only in-frame clones and is missing some. The data hold over 100,000 clones, with about 74% observed a single time. Source material: PBMCs. These receptors were obtained from a male donor in good health and CMV-seronegative.

V gene TRBV21-1 combines with J gene TRBJ2-1; the table assigns TRBD2, which was not confirmed against the DNA. TRBV21-1 is termed a pseudogene. The length of the CDR3 is 15 residues. CDR3 protein: CASSKTSGGYNEQFF. CDR3 DNA sequence: TGTGCCAGCAGCAAAACGAGCGGGGGCTACAATGAGCAGTTCTTC.

The V gene is TRBV18, the J gene TRBJ1-1, with TRBD1 as a possible D gene (5 bases). Germline V CDR1 and CDR2: KGHSH, LQKENI. The CDR3 consists of 14 residues. The V end was cut by 6 bases, the J end by 0 bases, with 11 bases between. CDR3 loop: CASSRQSLNTEAFF. DNA of the CDR3: TGTGCCAGCTCGCGACAGTCCTTGAACACTGAAGCTTTCTTT.

This sequence joins TRBV13 and TRBJ2-1; maybe TRBD2 (5 bases). This CDR3 is 17 amino acids long. The germline V and J ends were trimmed by 4 bases and 0 bases, with 16 bases remaining between them. CDR1 is PRHDT, CDR2 FYEKMQ, per germline (reference sequence). CDR3 DNA sequence: TGTGCCAGCAGCTCCGGGATCCGACAAAGCTCCTACAATGAGCAGTTCTTC. Protein product: CASSSGIRQSSYNEQFF. Full variable domain (rest looked up from reference TRBV13 and TRBJ2-1): AAGVIQSPRHLIKEKRETATLKCYPIPRHDTVYWYQQGPGQDPQFLISFYEKMQSDKGSIPDRFSAQQFSDYHSELNMSSLELGDSALYFCASSSGIRQSSYNEQFFGPGTRLTVL.

The V call is TRBV7-9, the J call TRBJ2-7; TRBD2 might be the D (6 bases). Germline loops: CDR1 SEHNR, CDR2 FQNEAQ (reference sequence). CDR3 length: 13 amino acids. The CDR3 DNA is TGTTCCACCGGGGCCCAGCGGGTCTACGAGCAGTACTTC. It encodes CSTGAQRVYEQYF.

The V call is TRBV10-3, the J call TRBJ1-6, with 7 bases aligning to TRBD1. The V gene's germline CDR1 is ENHRY and CDR2 SYGVKD. V gave up 4 bases and J gave up 10 bases; unmatched junction bases: 10. This CDR3 spans 15 amino acids. CDR3 residues: CAISAPGQTDSPLHF. The DNA of the CDR3 is TGTGCCATCAGTGCCCCGGGACAGACGGACTCACCCCTCCACTTT.

V gene TRBV4-1 combines with J gene TRBJ2-7; 10 bases line up with TRBD1. This CDR3 contains 15 residues. The germline V gene encodes CDR1 MGHRA and CDR2 YSYEKL. V lost 4 bases, J lost 4 bases, and 7 bases stayed unmatched. For the CDR3, the DNA is TGCGCCAGCAGCCCGGGACAGGGGAAGTGGTACGAGCAGTACTTC. This codes for CASSPGQGKWYEQYF.

This clone was counted once. One end of the junction fails to match germline, which may point to a read error. The V call is TRBV7-9, the J call TRBJ1-1, with 7 bases identical to TRBD1. Germline V gene data show CDR1 as SEHNR and CDR2 as FQNEAQ (reference sequence). The CDR3 length is 15 residues. This CDR3 is CSSSLADRMNTEAFF. CDR3 in DNA: TGTTCCAGCAGCTTAGCGGACAGGATGAACACTGAAGCTTTCTTT.

The sample holds a few counts of this clone. This chain joins TRBV14 and TRBJ1-1, with a weak D call TRBD1 (5 bases). Germline lookup yields CDR1 SGHDN and CDR2 FVKESK. The germline V and J ends were trimmed by 0 bases and 5 bases, with 16 bases remaining between them. The CDR3 runs 16 residues. This chain's CDR3 is CASSQERAGRRTEAFF. For the CDR3, the DNA is TGTGCCAGCAGCCAAGAAAGAGCAGGGAGGAGAACTGAAGCTTTCTTT.

The V call is TRBV28, the J call TRBJ2-6; D not resolved. The CDR3 sequence is 17 residues long. CDR1 is MDHEN, CDR2 SYDVKM, per germline. Trimming took 2 bases from V and 1 from J, leaving 12 bases between them. The CDR3 region is CASSLPLWASGANVLTF. CDR3 DNA sequence: TGTGCCAGCAGTTTACCTCTTTGGGCGTCTGGGGCCAACGTCCTGACTTTC.

The chain uses TRBV7-3 and TRBJ2-3, with 10 positions matching TRBD2. The CDR3 consists of 16 residues. V shed 11 bases, J shed 0 bases, and the junction held 11 bases outside the gene matches. Germline V gene lookup returns CDR1 SGHTA and CDR2 FQGTGA. The chain's CDR3 is CAGLGSSGRSTDTQYF. DNA of the CDR3: TGTGCCGGACTGGGCTCTAGCGGGAGAAGCACAGATACGCAGTATTTT.

This clone was seen a single time. The J gene is TRBJ1-4, the V gene TRBV4-3; 7 positions agree with TRBD1. Trimming took 0 bases from V and 4 from J; bases not matched to a gene: 5. Germline V lookup: CDR1 LGHNA, CDR2 YSLEER. The CDR3 has 16 amino acids. DNA of the CDR3: TGCGCCAGCAGCCAAGATGTGGCAGGGGGTAATGAAAAACTGTTTTTT. Its protein product is CASSQDVAGGNEKLFF.

The genes are TRBV7-8 and TRBJ2-7; no reliable D call. Germline-derived CDR1 and CDR2 are SGHVS and FQNEAQ. V was shortened by 2 bases and J by 0 bases, with 14 bases between the two germline ends. This CDR3 is built from 16 residues. The CDR3 is CASSLMLGPSSYEQYF. The CDR3, as DNA: TGTGCCAGCAGCTTAATGCTGGGCCCGAGCTCCTACGAGCAGTACTTC.

V is TRBV28 and J is TRBJ2-1, with D possibly being TRBD1 (5 bases). The CDR3 sequence is 16 residues long. Trimming cost V 3 bases and J 1 base, with 13 bases left between them. The germline CDR1 and CDR2 sequences are MDHEN and SYDVKM. CDR3 region: CASSFDSPLSYNEQFF. The CDR3 DNA sequence: TGTGCCAGCAGTTTCGACAGCCCGCTTTCCTACAATGAGCAGTTCTTC.

This clone has just a few counts. This chain joins TRBV11-1 and TRBJ1-5, with 8 bases identical to TRBD1. The J segment lost 7 bases and the V segment lost 4 bases, leaving 9 bases of the junction unmatched. Germline lookup yields CDR1 SGHAT and CDR2 FQDESV (reference sequence). This CDR3 is 15 amino acids long. CDR3 loop: CASSYDRGEIQPQHF. The CDR3 nucleotides read TGTGCCAGCAGCTACGACAGGGGAGAAATACAGCCCCAGCATTTT. Together with reference TRBV11-1 and TRBJ1-5, the CDR3 gives the full variable domain: EAEVAQSPRYKITEKSQAVAFWCDPISGHATLYWYRQILGQGPELLVQFQDESVVDDSQLPKDRFSAERLKGVDSTLKIQPAELGDSAMYLCASSYDRGEIQPQHFGDGTRLSIL.

This clone has only a few counts. The V gene is TRBV7-2, the J gene TRBJ2-5; D unresolved. The DNA end favors TRBJ2-7, so the J call may be wrong. From germline, CDR1 is SGHTA and CDR2 FQGNSA. The CDR3 runs 12 residues. This CDR3 reads CASSPPSYEQYF. The CDR3 DNA reads TGTGCCAGCAGCCCCCCCTCTTACGAGCAGTACTTC.

The V gene is TRBV28, the J gene TRBJ1-6; 10 bases match TRBD1. In germline, CDR1 is MDHEN, CDR2 SYDVKM. V trimming: 8 bases; J trimming: 7 bases; junction bases outside the gene matches: 5. The CDR3 sequence is 14 residues long. The CDR3 region has the DNA TGTGCCAGCCTCCGGGACAGGGGAAATTCACCCCTCCACTTT. Translation: CASLRDRGNSPLHF.

In this sample, this clone turned up a few times. V and J are TRBV18 and TRBJ2-7, with a weak D call TRBD2 (7 bases). Germline V lookup: CDR1 KGHSH, CDR2 LQKENI. The ends were cut back, 0 bases at V and 3 bases at J, with 15 bases in the middle. This CDR3 has 16 residues. The CDR3 bases are TGTGCCAGCTCACCACCGCCGAGGGGGGGGTACTACGAGCAGTACTTC. It specifies CASSPPPRGGYYEQYF.